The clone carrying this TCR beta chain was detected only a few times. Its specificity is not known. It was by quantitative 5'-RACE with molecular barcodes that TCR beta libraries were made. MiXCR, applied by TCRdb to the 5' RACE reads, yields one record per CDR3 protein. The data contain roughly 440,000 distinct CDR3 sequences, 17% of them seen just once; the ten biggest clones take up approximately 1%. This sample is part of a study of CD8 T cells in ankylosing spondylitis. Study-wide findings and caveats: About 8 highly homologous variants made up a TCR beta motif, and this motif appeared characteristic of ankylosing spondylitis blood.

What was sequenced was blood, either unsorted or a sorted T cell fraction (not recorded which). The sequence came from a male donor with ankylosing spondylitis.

Here the CDR3 DNA reads TGTGCCAGCAGTTTATTGGGGAGGGGGGCGAACACCGGGGAGCTGTTTTTT. Translated: CASSLLGRGANTGELFF. This chain connects TRBV27 to TRBJ2-2, with D maybe TRBD2 (7 bases). CDR1 and CDR2 from the germline V gene are MNHEY and SMNVEV (reference sequence). The CDR3 loop spans 17 amino acids. V gave up 1 base and J gave up 0 bases, with 12 bases separating them.